This is a list of T cell receptor beta chains from one sample in a study of T cells after yellow fever vaccination. TCRdb re-analysed the 5' RACE reads in MiXCR, keeping a single row per CDR3 protein. The sample includes roughly 170,000 distinct CDR3 sequences, approximately 6.2% of them seen just once. The sequenced sample was CD4+ T cells sorted from PBMCs, obtained on the day of the first yellow fever vaccination. These receptors were collected from a man younger than 35 who received the YFV17D yellow fever vaccine. The CDR3 runs from the conserved cysteine through the conserved F or W.

j_call v_call cdr3_length cdr3_aa
TRBJ1-5 TRBV6-2/TRBV6-3 15 CASSSISYSNQPQHF
TRBJ2-7 TRBV3-1 15 CASSRWGVTSNEQYF
TRBJ1-2 TRBV15 12 CATSSDSYGYTF
TRBJ1-4 TRBV2 14 CASSRQGPNEKLFF
TRBJ2-3 TRBV20-1 13 CSAHHPPSNTQYF
TRBJ1-1 TRBV28 14 CASSLRQENTEAFF
TRBJ2-1 TRBV12-3/TRBV12-4 15 CASSTGTSVGNEQFF
TRBJ1-6 TRBV6-5 19 CASSYAIRTGWGGNSPLHF
TRBJ2-3 TRBV2 12 CASGRGEDTQYF
TRBJ1-3 TRBV7-9 16 CASSPPYRFSGNTIYF
TRBJ2-7 TRBV5-1 12 CASSPQGAEQYF
TRBJ1-2 TRBV6-5 16 CASSYSMGGPNYGYTF
TRBJ2-3 TRBV5-1 15 CASSFSARSTDTQYF
TRBJ2-7 TRBV6-5 15 CASSSRGHSTGEQYF
TRBJ1-5 TRBV6-2/TRBV6-3 12 CASTGGDQPQHF
TRBJ1-2 TRBV19 15 CASSPGTVEYYGYTF
TRBJ2-2 TRBV25-1 16 CASSEMSGANTGELFF
TRBJ1-5 TRBV28 14 CASSLESHGQPQHF
TRBJ2-5 TRBV5-1 15 CASSPGVGGQETQYF
TRBJ1-1 TRBV5-1 15 CASSNRDRGNTEAFF
TRBJ2-5 TRBV3-1 14 CASSRHFAAETQYF
TRBJ2-1 TRBV5-6 13 CASTQLVLGEQFF
TRBJ2-3 TRBV20-1 13 CSARLDGTDTQYF
TRBJ2-5 TRBV24-1 13 CATSAGIKETQYF
TRBJ1-3 TRBV5-1 16 CASSLAVFGRGNTIYF
TRBJ1-5 TRBV7-2 16 CASSLVWQGGRQPQHF
TRBJ1-3 TRBV12-3/TRBV12-4 16 CASSLYRSSSGNTIYF
TRBJ1-6 TRBV4-3 13 CASSQDTLGALHF
TRBJ2-1 TRBV4-1 15 CASSQGHGNRGEQFF
TRBJ1-2 TRBV28 12 CASSLGPYGYTF
TRBJ1-5 TRBV11-2 15 CASSSQGLGNQPQHF
TRBJ2-1 TRBV7-8 11 CASSLNNEQFF
TRBJ2-7 TRBV12-3/TRBV12-4 14 CASSLEQGLNEQYF
TRBJ2-1 TRBV18 16 CASSRPGAGKGNEQFF
TRBJ1-1 TRBV6-5 12 CASSPGRGLAFF
TRBJ2-1 TRBV20-1 15 CSARRDRVIIREQFF
TRBJ2-3 TRBV4-2 19 CASRTGGLAGGLGTDTQYF
TRBJ1-1 TRBV5-5 11 CASGRGGEAFF
TRBJ1-1 TRBV6-6 13 CASSGQGNTEAFF
TRBJ2-3 TRBV9 13 CATSSGSTDTQYF
TRBJ2-1 TRBV5-1 15 CASSLLSGAYNEQFF
TRBJ1-5 TRBV4-2 16 CASSQDGTAKNQPQHF